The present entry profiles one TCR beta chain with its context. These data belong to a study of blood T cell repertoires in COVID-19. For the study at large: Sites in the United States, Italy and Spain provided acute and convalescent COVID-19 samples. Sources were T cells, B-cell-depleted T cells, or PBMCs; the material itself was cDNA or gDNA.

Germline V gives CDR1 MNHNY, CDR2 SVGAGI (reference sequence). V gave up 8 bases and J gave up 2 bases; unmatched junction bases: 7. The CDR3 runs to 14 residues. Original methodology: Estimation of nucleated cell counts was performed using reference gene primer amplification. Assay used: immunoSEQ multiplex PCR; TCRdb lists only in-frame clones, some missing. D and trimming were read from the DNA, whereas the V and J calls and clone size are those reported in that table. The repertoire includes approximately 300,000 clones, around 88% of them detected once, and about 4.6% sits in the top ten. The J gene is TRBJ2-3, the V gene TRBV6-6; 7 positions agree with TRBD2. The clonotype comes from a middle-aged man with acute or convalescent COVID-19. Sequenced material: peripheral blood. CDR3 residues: CASGEGQVTDTQYF. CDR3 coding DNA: TGTGCCAGCGGGGAGGGGCAGGTCACAGATACGCAGTATTTT.